This note documents a single T cell receptor beta chain sequence. Extraction and reverse transcription of RNA yielded cDNA as the sequencing template. Assay used: immunoSEQ multiplex PCR; TCRdb lists only in-frame clones, some missing. This sample has about 190,000 clones, with roughly three fifths found just once. The sample originates from a study of CD8+ T cells in alopecia areata. Background on the study: Patients in the treated group were given tofacitinib by mouth, 5 to 10 mg twice a day.

The treatment was: oral pan-JAK inhibitor, 5-10 mg twice daily. Germline V gene data show CDR1 as GTSNPN and CDR2 as SVGIG (reference sequence). The CDR3 consists of 13 residues. The junction had 8 bases not matched to a gene; V was cut back by 1 base and J by 9 bases. The source was CD4+ T cells sorted from blood, collected at week 4, from a patient treated with tofacitinib. The clonotype originates from a human donor with alopecia areata. This sequence joins TRBV30 and TRBJ2-7; 8 nucleotides align to TRBD2. CDR3 in amino acids: CAWSGAAGAGQYF. The CDR3 bases are TGTGCCTGGAGTGGGGCAGCGGGAGCAGGGCAGTACTTC.